The 5 T cell receptor beta chains presented below share a single source sample, sequenced in a study of early T cells in non-severe SARS-CoV-2 infection. TCRdb redid the calling of the 5' RACE reads with MiXCR, one entry per CDR3 protein. The repertoire includes some 40,000 distinct CDR3 sequences, less than 7% of them detected once, and roughly 4.5% sits in the top ten. Sequences were derived from whole blood, sampled at baseline. The receptors shown here come from an adult who was a healthcare worker with PCR-confirmed SARS-CoV-2 infection or an uninfected control (not recorded which).

This clonotype was detected ten times or more. In nucleotides, the CDR3 is TGTGCTAGTGCCCCCTCCCCGCAAGAGACCCAGTACTTC. This gives the protein CASAPSPQETQYF. This chain connects TRBV12-5 to TRBJ2-5; D is unresolved. Germline CDR1 reads LGHNT; CDR2 reads FRNRAP. The CDR3 runs to 13 residues. V lost 7 bases to trimming and J lost 2 bases, with 11 bases between them.

The genes are TRBV11-3 and TRBJ2-7; possibly TRBD1 or TRBD2 for D (6 bases each). The CDR3 totals 14 residues. Trimming took 3 bases from V and 4 from J, leaving 13 bases between them. Per germline, CDR1 SGHNT and CDR2 YENEEA. CDR3 in amino acids: CASSFGEGGYEQYF. The CDR3 region has the DNA TGTGCCAGCAGCTTCGGGGAAGGGGGGTACGAGCAGTACTTC.

Many counts were recorded for this clonotype. V usage is TRBV11-1 and J usage is TRBJ2-7; 10 bases map to TRBD2. Germline values: CDR1 SGHAT, CDR2 FQDESV (reference sequence). The length of the CDR3 is 13 residues. V shed 8 bases and J 6 bases; nucleotides not matched to a gene: 7. This CDR3 reads CASRAGGPPEQYF. The CDR3 DNA follows: TGTGCCAGCCGAGCGGGAGGGCCGCCCGAGCAGTACTTC. The full variable domain, in which reference TRBV11-1 and TRBJ2-7 provide the parts outside the CDR3, is EAEVAQSPRYKITEKSQAVAFWCDPISGHATLYWYRQILGQGPELLVQFQDESVVDDSQLPKDRFSAERLKGVDSTLKIQPAELGDSAMYLCASRAGGPPEQYFGPGTRLTVT.

In this sample, this clonotype turned up many times. The chain recombines TRBV20-1 with TRBJ2-7; perhaps D is TRBD1 or TRBD2 (6 bases each). Germline values: CDR1 DFQATT, CDR2 SNEGSKA (reference sequence). The length of the CDR3 is 13 residues. The germline V and J ends were trimmed by 6 bases and 6 bases, with 18 bases remaining between them. CDR3 coding DNA: TGCAGTGCAGGGAGGACAGCTACCCTCGAGCAGTACTTC. This sequence encodes CSAGRTATLEQYF.

The sample holds many counts of this clonotype. This sequence joins TRBV7-2 and TRBJ1-5, with 10 bases aligning to TRBD1. The CDR3 contains 17 residues. Germline V gene lookup returns CDR1 SGHTA and CDR2 FQGNSA. V shed 5 bases and J 7 bases; nucleotides not matched to a gene: 14. The CDR3 DNA follows: TGTGCCAGCAGCCCCAACCTCTTTGGACAGGGGGGACAGCCCCAGCATTTT. Its protein product is CASSPNLFGQGGQPQHF.